One and the same sample provided the 11 T cell receptor beta chains below, sequenced in a study of regulatory T cells in long-lasting Graves disease. Time point of the sample: persistent/refractory GD, antithyroid drugs over 5 years with positive TRAb. Researchers made the TCR library from RNA that was extracted from PBMCs. For TCR beta, libraries came from iRepertoire HTBI primers and Arm-PCR of CDR3 regions. TCRdb reanalysed the multiplex PCR reads using MiXCR and keeps one entry per CDR3 protein. The table lists about 660,000 distinct CDR3 sequences, about 32% of them singletons. This sample comprised peripheral blood mononuclear cells (PBMCs), obtained when the disease was refractory, from a patient treated with antithyroid drugs. Every receptor here comes from a female donor with Graves disease.

This clonotype was observed a few times. The CDR3 spells CASSYSGTPRGDEKLFF. CDR3 coding DNA: TGTGCCAGCAGTTACTCGGGGACCCCCCGCGGAGATGAAAAACTGTTTTTT. The chain links TRBV6-5 to TRBJ1-4; weak D call: TRBD1 (5 bases). This CDR3 region has 17 residues. V was cut by 0 bases and J by 6 bases, with 17 bases left in between. CDR1 is MNHEY, CDR2 SVGAGI, per germline.

This clonotype was picked up a small number of times. The rearrangement links TRBV25-1 to TRBJ2-7; a weak D match, TRBD2 (5 bases). CDR1 and CDR2 from the germline V gene are MGHDK and SYGVNS. The CDR3 sequence is 13 residues long. The germline V and J ends were trimmed by 3 bases and 4 bases, with 10 bases remaining between them. The CDR3 DNA reads TGTGCCAGCAGTGACTATCGGGGATACGAGCAGTACTTC. Translated: CASSDYRGYEQYF.

The chain carries TRBV20-1 and TRBJ2-7; the match to TRBD2 covers 13 bases. Germline CDR1 reads DFQATT; CDR2 reads SNEGSKA (reference sequence). V lost 3 bases, J lost 2 bases, and 10 bases stayed unmatched. The CDR3 length is 17 residues. CDR3 loop: CSARPGLAGKVTYEQYF. The CDR3 bases are TGCAGTGCTAGGCCGGGACTAGCGGGAAAAGTTACCTACGAGCAGTACTTC.

This clonotype was counted ten times or more. The V and J genes are TRBV6-1 and TRBJ2-5; 11 positions match TRBD2. Looked up from germline, CDR1 is MNHNS and CDR2 is SASEGT. There are 15 residues in the CDR3. The junction had 6 bases not matched to a gene; V was cut back by 6 bases and J by 3 bases. This CDR3 is CASRPVSGREETQYF. CDR3 coding DNA: TGTGCCAGCAGGCCCGTTAGCGGGAGGGAAGAGACCCAGTACTTC.

In this sample, this clonotype turned up a few times. This chain connects TRBV6-1 to TRBJ2-7; TRBD2 matches at 7 bases. The V segment lost 6 bases and the J segment 0 bases; nucleotides outside the gene matches: 8. The CDR3 contains 15 residues. The germline CDR1 and CDR2 sequences are MNHNS and SASEGT. Here the CDR3 DNA reads TGTGCCAGCAGGCGGGACTACAAATCCTCCTACGAGCAGTACTTC. Translated, it gives CASRRDYKSSYEQYF.

Of note for this clonotype: This could be a read error, since a much larger clone is one nucleotide away. This chain joins TRBV18 and TRBJ1-4; possible D gene TRBD1, 5 bases. The CDR3 has 14 amino acids. Germline V gene lookup returns CDR1 KGHSH and CDR2 LQKENI. CDR3 protein: CAGSPMQGGEKLFF. Written as DNA, the CDR3 is TGTGCCGGCTCACCAATGCAGGGTGGGGAAAAACTGTTTTTT.

CDR3 DNA sequence: TGTGCCACCAGCAGAGATTGGCGGAACTTGGGCCCAGACACGTACCAAGAGACCCAGTACTTC. Translation: CATSRDWRNLGPDTYQETQYF. The chain joins TRBV15 to TRBJ2-5, with D hard to call. V lost 0 bases and J 0 bases, leaving 26 bases between the germline ends. This CDR3 spans 21 amino acids. The V gene's germline CDR1 is LNHNV and CDR2 YYDKDF (reference sequence).

This clonotype was detected ten times or more. V gene TRBV20-1 combines with J gene TRBJ1-5, with D perhaps TRBD1 (6 bases). Trimming took off 0 bases at V and 2 bases at J, with 20 bases between the two ends. Looked up from germline, CDR1 is DFQATT and CDR2 is SNEGSKA (reference sequence). This CDR3 spans 18 amino acids. Written as DNA, the CDR3 is TGCAGTGCTAGAGATTTGAACAGGGTGGTGGAGGGCAATCAGCCCCAGCATTTT. It codes for CSARDLNRVVEGNQPQHF.

The rearrangement uses TRBV29-1 and TRBJ1-3; D is undetermined. The CDR3 contains 16 residues. Trimming left V 0 bases short and J 0 bases short, with 12 bases between. CDR1 and CDR2 (germline): SQVTM, ANQGSEA. CDR3 region: CSVEEFVGFSGNTIYF. In DNA, the CDR3 is TGCAGCGTTGAAGAGTTTGTAGGGTTCTCTGGAAACACCATATATTTT.

This chain joins TRBV2 and TRBJ2-1; the D is unclear. CDR1 is SNHLY and CDR2 is FYNNEI in the germline V gene. The CDR3 has 14 amino acids. V lost 5 bases and J 2 bases, leaving 10 bases between the germline ends. This chain's CDR3 is CASSQGSTYNEQFF. For the CDR3, the DNA is TGTGCCAGCAGTCAAGGGTCCACCTACAATGAGCAGTTCTTC.

Written as DNA, the CDR3 is TGTGCTAGTGGTTCCGGGAAACTAGAGACCCAGTACTTC. The encoded protein is CASGSGKLETQYF. J is TRBJ2-5 and V is TRBV12-5; D is perhaps TRBD2 (5 bases). Germline values: CDR1 LGHNT, CDR2 FRNRAP. The length of the CDR3 is 13 residues. V was trimmed by 4 bases and J by 4 bases, leaving 10 bases between them.